The next 18 T cell receptor beta chains were all read from a single sample in a study of long-term antiretroviral therapy in people with HIV. At survey level, the immunoSEQ assay was run in its v3.0 version. Profiled with immunoSEQ multiplex PCR; TCRdb holds only in-frame clones, not every one. The repertoire includes approximately 31,000 clones, roughly 85% of them detected once, and 10% to 15% sits in the top ten. The specimen was unsorted PBMCs, collected 1.1 years after starting antiretroviral therapy. The receptors were sampled from a man aged 18 to 30 with HIV.

This chain links TRBV27 with TRBJ2-1; no firm D call. Germline V gives CDR1 MNHEY, CDR2 SMNVEV (reference sequence). V lost 4 bases to trimming and J lost 7 bases, with 8 bases between them. This CDR3 region has 12 residues. CDR3 loop: CASSWTENEQFF. The CDR3 DNA reads TGTGCCAGCAGTTGGACGGAAAATGAGCAGTTCTTC.

J is TRBJ1-5 and V is TRBV27; 9 bases line up with TRBD1. From germline, CDR1 is MNHEY and CDR2 SMNVEV (reference sequence). V gave up 4 bases and J gave up 7 bases; unmatched junction bases: 8. This CDR3 has 15 amino acids. The CDR3 protein is CASSSGQGYHQPQHF. For the CDR3, the DNA is TGTGCCAGCAGTTCCGGACAGGGGTATCACCAGCCCCAGCATTTT.

The V call is TRBV11-2, the J call TRBJ2-1, with unresolved D. Germline V gene lookup returns CDR1 SGHAT and CDR2 FQNNGV. The germline V and J ends were trimmed by 5 bases and 8 bases, with 10 bases remaining between them. The CDR3 totals 12 residues. CDR3 region: CASSHYTDEQFF. CDR3 DNA: TGTGCCAGCAGCCATTATACCGATGAGCAGTTCTTC.

V gene TRBV28 combines with J gene TRBJ1-1, with TRBD1 as a possible D gene (6 bases). Deletions cut 0 bases from V and 2 bases from J, with 10 bases between. This CDR3 is 15 amino acids long. Looked up from germline, CDR1 is MDHEN and CDR2 is SYDVKM. CDR3 DNA: TGTGCCAGCAGTTTATGGGAGACAGGTAACACTGAAGCTTTCTTT. Its translation: CASSLWETGNTEAFF.

V and J are TRBV7-2 and TRBJ2-2; D not resolved. Germline CDR1 and CDR2: SGHTA and FQGNSA. V shed 3 bases and J shed 7 bases, with 3 bases lying between them. The CDR3 consists of 11 residues. The CDR3 reads CASSFVGELFF. The DNA of the CDR3 is TGTGCCAGCAGCTTTGTCGGGGAGCTGTTTTTT.

The chain is built from TRBV30 and TRBJ2-5; D is uncertain. Germline assignment: CDR1 GTSNPN and CDR2 SVGIG (reference sequence). Trimming pared 1 base from V and 1 base from J, leaving 10 bases between. The CDR3 loop spans 14 amino acids. The CDR3 region is CAWSADGPQETQYF. CDR3 DNA sequence: TGTGCCTGGAGTGCCGACGGACCCCAAGAGACCCAGTACTTC. Complete variable domain (other parts from reference TRBV30 and TRBJ2-5): SQTIHQWPATLVQPVGSPLSLECTVEGTSNPNLYWYRQAAGRGLQLLFYSVGIGQISSEVPQNLSASRPQDRQFILSSKKLLLSDSGFYLCAWSADGPQETQYFGPGTRLLVL.

A note on this clone: Sequence at one end of the junction differs from germline and may be a read error. The chain joins TRBV5-1 to TRBJ2-1; 8 bases fit TRBD1. The V gene's germline CDR1 is SGHRS and CDR2 YFSETQ. The CDR3 is 13 amino acids. CDR3 in DNA: TGCGACAGCAGCTTGGGACAGGTGAATGAGCAGTTCTTC. Its translation: CDSSLGQVNEQFF.

The rearrangement uses TRBV25-1 and TRBJ1-1; D unresolved. The CDR3 consists of 14 residues. Germline CDR1 is MGHDK and CDR2 is SYGVNS. Trimming cost V 3 bases and J 4 bases, with 12 bases left between them. The DNA of the CDR3 is TGTGCCAGCAGTGATTGGGTGGCCGGCACTGAAGCTTTCTTT. Amino acid sequence: CASSDWVAGTEAFF.

The rearrangement links TRBV5-5 to TRBJ1-1; D gene uncertain. The CDR3 length is 13 residues. Germline CDR1 reads SGHKS; CDR2 reads YYEKEE (reference sequence). V shed 4 bases and J shed 0 bases, with 7 bases lying between them. CDR3 residues: CASSIGLNTEAFF. The DNA for the CDR3 is TGTGCCAGCAGCATTGGATTGAACACTGAAGCTTTCTTT.

The chain links TRBV5-1 to TRBJ2-2; D gene uncertain. Trimming took off 5 bases at V and 1 base at J, with 9 bases between the two ends. The CDR3 spans 14 residues. CDR1 SGHRS and CDR2 YFSETQ come from the germline V gene. The CDR3 sequence: CASRPGRNTGELFF. The CDR3 DNA reads TGCGCCAGCAGACCCGGGCGGAACACCGGGGAGCTGTTTTTT.

The gene calls are TRBV20-1 and TRBJ1-1; D gene uncertain. The CDR3 is 11 amino acids. Germline-derived CDR1 and CDR2 are DFQATT and SNEGSKA (reference sequence). V dropped 2 bases and J dropped 5 bases, with 6 bases sitting between them. CDR3 amino acids: CSARSRTEAFF. DNA for the CDR3: TGCAGTGCTAGATCCCGGACTGAAGCTTTCTTT.

The rearrangement joins TRBV5-6 to TRBJ1-1; D unclear. Per the germline V gene, CDR1 is SGHDT and CDR2 is YYEEEE. CDR3 size: 14 residues. V was pared by 1 base and J by 5 bases, with 12 bases between. This CDR3 reads CASSLWRAGTEAFF. The CDR3 DNA follows: TGTGCCAGCAGCTTGTGGCGCGCTGGGACTGAAGCTTTCTTT.

The V and J genes are TRBV11-2 and TRBJ2-3; D ambiguous. V dropped 0 bases and J dropped 2 bases, with 9 bases sitting between them. Germline V lookup: CDR1 SGHAT, CDR2 FQNNGV. CDR3 length equals 15 residues. The CDR3 sequence is CASSLEGTFTDTQYF. CDR3 DNA: TGTGCCAGCAGCTTAGAAGGAACCTTCACAGATACGCAGTATTTT.

This chain joins TRBV27 and TRBJ2-2, with a tentative D call TRBD2 (6 bases). Germline V gene data show CDR1 as MNHEY and CDR2 as SMNVEV (reference sequence). Trimming pared 8 bases from V and 0 bases from J, leaving 10 bases between. The CDR3 sequence is 14 residues long. CDR3 DNA sequence: TGTGCCAGCGGGCGGGGCCCGAACACCGGGGAGCTGTTTTTT. Translated: CASGRGPNTGELFF.

This clone was counted once. The chain joins TRBV11-2 to TRBJ1-1; 9 nucleotides align to TRBD1. The CDR3 extends over 16 amino acids. The germline CDR1 and CDR2 sequences are SGHAT and FQNNGV. The V segment lost 7 bases and the J segment 3 bases; nucleotides outside the gene matches: 12. CDR3 bases: TGTGCCAGCACCACGACCCCGGGACAGGGCGACACTGAAGCTTTCTTT. It codes for CASTTTPGQGDTEAFF.

J is TRBJ2-1 and V is TRBV6-5, with 8 nucleotides matching TRBD1. This CDR3 has 15 amino acids. Per the germline V gene, CDR1 is MNHEY and CDR2 is SVGAGI. V gave up 0 bases and J gave up 6 bases; unmatched junction bases: 4. This CDR3 is CASSYSGQGTNEQFF. CDR3 nucleotides: TGTGCCAGCAGTTACTCCGGACAGGGTACCAATGAGCAGTTCTTC.

V and J are TRBV7-2 and TRBJ1-5; TRBD1 aligns across 8 bases. Trimming took 2 bases from V and 7 from J; bases not matched to a gene: 7. The germline gives CDR1 SGHTA, CDR2 FQGNSA. The CDR3 loop spans 15 amino acids. Here the CDR3 DNA reads TGTGCCAGCAGCTTACAGGGGGCAGAGTGGCAGCCCCAGCATTTT. Translation: CASSLQGAEWQPQHF. The variable domain in full, with the rest retrieved from reference TRBV7-2 and TRBJ1-5, is GAGVSQSPSNKVTEKGKDVELRCDPISGHTALYWYRQSLGQGLEFLIYFQGNSAPDKSGLPSDRFSAERTGGSVSTLTIQRTQQEDSAVYLCASSLQGAEWQPQHFGDGTRLSIL.

The chain couples TRBV19 to TRBJ2-5; 14 nucleotides align to TRBD2. V gave up 4 bases and J gave up 5 bases; unmatched junction bases: 6. The CDR3 runs to 16 residues. From germline, CDR1 is LNHDA and CDR2 SQIVND (reference sequence). The CDR3 region is CASSRGTSGSGETQYF. For the CDR3, the DNA is TGTGCCAGTAGTAGAGGGACTAGCGGGAGTGGGGAGACCCAGTACTTC.